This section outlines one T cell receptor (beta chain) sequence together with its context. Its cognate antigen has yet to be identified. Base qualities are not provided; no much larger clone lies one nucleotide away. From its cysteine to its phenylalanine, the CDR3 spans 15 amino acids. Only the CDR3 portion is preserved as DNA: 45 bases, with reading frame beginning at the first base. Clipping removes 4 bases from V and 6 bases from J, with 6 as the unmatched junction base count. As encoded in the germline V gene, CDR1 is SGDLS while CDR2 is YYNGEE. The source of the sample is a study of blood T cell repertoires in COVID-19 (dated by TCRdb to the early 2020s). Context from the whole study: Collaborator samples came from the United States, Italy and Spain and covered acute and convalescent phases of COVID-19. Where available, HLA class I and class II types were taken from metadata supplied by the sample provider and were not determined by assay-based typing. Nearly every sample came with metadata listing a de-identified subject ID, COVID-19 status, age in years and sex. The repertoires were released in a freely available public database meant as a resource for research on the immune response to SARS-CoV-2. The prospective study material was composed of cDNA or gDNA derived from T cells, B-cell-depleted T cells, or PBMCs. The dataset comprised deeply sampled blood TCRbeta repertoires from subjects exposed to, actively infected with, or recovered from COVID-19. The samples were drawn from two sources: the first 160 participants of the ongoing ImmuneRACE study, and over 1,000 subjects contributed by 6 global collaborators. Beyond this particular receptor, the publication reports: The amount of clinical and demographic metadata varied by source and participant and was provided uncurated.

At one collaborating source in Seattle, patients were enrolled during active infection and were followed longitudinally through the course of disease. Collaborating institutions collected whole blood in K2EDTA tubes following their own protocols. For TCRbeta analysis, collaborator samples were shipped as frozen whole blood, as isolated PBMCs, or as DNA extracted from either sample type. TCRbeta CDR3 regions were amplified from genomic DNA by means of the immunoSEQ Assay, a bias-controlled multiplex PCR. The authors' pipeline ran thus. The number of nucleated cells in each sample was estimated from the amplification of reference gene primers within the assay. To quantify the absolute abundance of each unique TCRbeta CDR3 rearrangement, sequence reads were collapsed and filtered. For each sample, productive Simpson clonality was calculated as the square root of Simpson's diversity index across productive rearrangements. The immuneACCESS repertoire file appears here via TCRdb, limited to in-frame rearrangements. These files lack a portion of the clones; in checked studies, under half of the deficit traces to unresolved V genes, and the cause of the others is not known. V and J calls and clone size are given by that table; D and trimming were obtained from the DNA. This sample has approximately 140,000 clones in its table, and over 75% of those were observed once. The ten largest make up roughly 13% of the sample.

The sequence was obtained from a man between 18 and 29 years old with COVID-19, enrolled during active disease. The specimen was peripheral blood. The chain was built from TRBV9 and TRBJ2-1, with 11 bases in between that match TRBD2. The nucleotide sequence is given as TGTGCCAGCAGCATGCCCACTAGCGGGGGCAATGAGCAGTTCTTC. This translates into CASSMPTSGGNEQFF.